Following are 25 T cell receptor beta chains from one sample sequenced in a study of T-cell reconstitution after alpha-beta-depleted transplantation in children. It was with unique molecular identifiers that the TCRbeta library was prepared. TCRdb analysed the PCR reads with MiXCR anew, one entry per CDR3 protein. The table lists around 530,000 distinct CDR3 sequences, roughly 33% of them singletons. The sample in question was PBMCs from the stem cell graft donor, obtained from the stem cell graft. Receptors were obtained from a human donor who donated a stem cell graft to a child with aplastic anemia.

This chain uses TRBV7-2 with TRBJ1-2; no reliable D call. Germline loops: CDR1 SGHTA, CDR2 FQGNSA. Trimming pared 5 bases from V and 0 bases from J, leaving 13 bases between. The CDR3 has 15 residues. The DNA for the CDR3 is TGTGCCAGCAGCGGAAGTGACTGGTCTAACTATGGCTACACCTTC. Its translation: CASSGSDWSNYGYTF.

The gene calls are TRBV20-1 and TRBJ1-1; no clear D gene. The V gene lost 4 bases and the J gene lost 0 bases, with 12 bases spanning the gap. The CDR3 totals 14 residues. Germline V gene data show CDR1 as DFQATT and CDR2 as SNEGSKA (reference sequence). The CDR3 DNA sequence: TGCAGTGCTACCTCGTCCTGGATGAACACTGAAGCTTTCTTT. Its translation is CSATSSWMNTEAFF.

This clonotype occurred a few times. The chain is built from TRBV9 and TRBJ1-2, with 7 positions matching TRBD1. The germline V gene has CDR1 SGDLS and CDR2 YYNGEE. V lost 3 bases, J lost 4 bases, and 12 bases stayed unmatched. The CDR3 totals 16 residues. The CDR3 region is CASSGAQGQFSYGYTF. For the CDR3, the DNA is TGTGCCAGCAGCGGAGCCCAGGGACAGTTTTCCTATGGCTACACCTTC. The variable domain in full, with the rest retrieved from reference TRBV9 and TRBJ1-2, is DSGVTQTPKHLITATGQRVTLRCSPRSGDLSVYWYQQSLDQGLQFLIQYYNGEERAKGNILERFSAQQFPDLHSELNLSSLELGDSALYFCASSGAQGQFSYGYTFGSGTRLTVV.

This sequence joins TRBV20-1 and TRBJ2-7; 8 bases fit TRBD2. The germline gives CDR1 DFQATT, CDR2 SNEGSKA (reference sequence). The length of the CDR3 is 14 residues. The V segment lost 1 base and the J segment 6 bases; nucleotides outside the gene matches: 8. CDR3 in DNA: TGCAGTGCTAGAGTCCCGGGAGGGCCGACCGAGCAGTACTTC. Translated, it gives CSARVPGGPTEQYF.

As for this clonotype: One end of the junction does not line up with germline, which may come from a read error. The chain has TRBV24-1 and TRBJ1-1; D call uncertain. Germline V gives CDR1 KGHDR, CDR2 SFDVKD. This CDR3 comprises 13 residues. Here the CDR3 DNA reads TGTGCCACCAGTGGTTTGCAGAGCACTGAAGCTTTCTTT. Translation gives CATSGLQSTEAFF.

This chain uses TRBV7-6 with TRBJ2-3; D is unresolved. The ends were cut back, 6 bases at V and 0 bases at J, with 19 bases in the middle. The CDR3 extends over 17 amino acids. From germline, CDR1 is SGHVS and CDR2 FNYEAQ. Written as DNA, the CDR3 is TGTGCCAGCAGTCTTCGCCCAGAAGATTCTAGCACAGATACGCAGTATTTT. The encoded protein is CASSLRPEDSSTDTQYF.

The V and J genes are TRBV27 and TRBJ2-1; TRBD2 matches at 11 bases. CDR1 is MNHEY and CDR2 is SMNVEV in the germline V gene (reference sequence). V was pared by 8 bases and J by 4 bases, with 7 bases of the junction left unmatched. This CDR3 spans 15 amino acids. Written as DNA, the CDR3 is TGTGCCAGCGGCCCTAGCGGGGGGATTTACAATGAGCAGTTCTTC. Its protein product is CASGPSGGIYNEQFF.

CDR3 coding DNA: TGCAGTGCTAGAACGGTTAGCGGCTTCTGGGCAGATACGCAGTATTTT. Protein product: CSARTVSGFWADTQYF. The chain links TRBV20-1 to TRBJ2-3; a weak D match, TRBD2 (6 bases). Between the trimmed V and J ends, which lost 2 bases and 4 bases, there was a span of 19 bases. The CDR3 has 16 residues. From germline, CDR1 is DFQATT and CDR2 SNEGSKA (reference sequence).

The rearrangement uses TRBV27 and TRBJ2-7; TRBD1 agrees at 8 bases. J lost 5 bases, V lost 3 bases, and 6 bases had no gene match. The CDR3 extends over 14 amino acids. Germline-derived CDR1 and CDR2 are MNHEY and SMNVEV (reference sequence). CDR3 in DNA: TGTGCCAGCAGTTTGGCAGGGGGCTTCAACGAGCAGTACTTC. As protein: CASSLAGGFNEQYF.

This clonotype was counted ten times or more. The chain carries TRBV29-1 and TRBJ1-5; D is undetermined. The CDR3 consists of 13 residues. Germline CDR1 reads SQVTM; CDR2 reads ANQGSEA. Trimming left V 1 base short and J 3 bases short, with 7 bases between. The CDR3 reads CSVEVEINQPQHF. CDR3 bases: TGCAGCGTTGAAGTGGAGATCAATCAGCCCCAGCATTTT.

This clonotype has more than one count but fewer than ten. The V call is TRBV29-1, the J call TRBJ1-1; D is perhaps TRBD1 (5 bases). The CDR3 is made up of 13 amino acids. CDR1 and CDR2 from the germline V gene are SQVTM and ANQGSEA. V was cut by 7 bases and J by 0 bases, with 12 bases left in between. This CDR3 is CSAPGYMNTEAFF. DNA of the CDR3: TGCAGCGCTCCAGGGTATATGAACACTGAAGCTTTCTTT.

The rearrangement joins TRBV7-9 to TRBJ1-1; 7 bases are shared with TRBD1. The CDR3 contains 15 residues. Germline V lookup: CDR1 SEHNR, CDR2 FQNEAQ (reference sequence). After removal of 2 bases from V and 2 bases from J, the junction contained 5 bases not matched to a gene. The DNA of the CDR3 is TGTGCCAGCAGCTTACGGGACAGCCTCAACACTGAAGCTTTCTTT. Amino acid sequence: CASSLRDSLNTEAFF.

Only one count was recorded for this clonotype. The J gene is TRBJ2-2, the V gene TRBV27; maybe TRBD1 (5 bases). The CDR3 length is 15 residues. V lost 6 bases, J lost 4 bases, and 15 bases lay in between. CDR1 is MNHEY, CDR2 SMNVEV, per germline (reference sequence). In DNA form, the CDR3 reads TGTGCCAGCAGAAAGCTGACAGAGGTCACCGGGGAGCTGTTTTTT. Its translation: CASRKLTEVTGELFF.

CDR3 residues: CASSTSGGRAETQYF. The DNA of the CDR3 is TGCGCCAGCAGCACTTCTGGCGGCAGGGCGGAGACCCAGTACTTC. The chain links TRBV5-1 to TRBJ2-5; D may be TRBD1 (5 bases). Germline V CDR1 and CDR2: SGHRS, YFSETQ. This CDR3 region has 15 residues. Trimming pared 4 bases from V and 5 bases from J, leaving 18 bases between.

The rearrangement joins TRBV28 to TRBJ2-4; TRBD1 might be the D (6 bases). V shed 5 bases and J shed 6 bases, with 17 bases lying between them. The CDR3 extends over 15 amino acids. Germline loops: CDR1 MDHEN, CDR2 SYDVKM. CDR3 coding DNA: TGTGCCAGCAGTCTCCCGAGGACAGAGACAAACATTCAGTACTTC. Translation: CASSLPRTETNIQYF.

This chain uses TRBV12-3 or TRBV12-4 with TRBJ1-3; the D is unclear. V lost 3 bases and J lost 0, with 6 bases in between. The CDR3 runs to 14 residues. CDR3 residues: CASSLWRSGNTIYF. CDR3 coding DNA: TGTGCCAGCAGTTTGTGGCGCTCTGGAAACACCATATATTTT.

Turning to this clonotype: Given a much more abundant clone one base away, this may be a read error. The rearrangement links TRBV29-1 to TRBJ2-6, with a tentative D call TRBD1 (6 bases). The CDR3 loop spans 17 amino acids. Germline-derived CDR1 and CDR2 are SQVTM and ANQGSEA. The CDR3 sequence: CSVRAGVTSSGANGLTF. The CDR3 bases are TGCAGCGTTCGGGCAGGGGTAACCAGCTCTGGGGCCAACGGCCTGACTTTC. Full variable domain (remainder filled in from reference TRBV29-1 and TRBJ2-6): SAVISQKPSRDICQRGTSLTIQCQVDSQVTMMFWYRQQPGQSLTLIATANQGSEATYESGFVIDKFPISRPNLTFSTLTVSNMSPEDSSIYLCSVRAGVTSSGANGLTFGAGSRLTVL.

This sequence joins TRBV6-1 and TRBJ2-7; D not certain. The V end was cut by 1 base, the J end by 5 bases, with 18 bases between. The CDR3 spans 16 residues. CDR1 and CDR2 (germline): MNHNS, SASEGT. CDR3 region: CASSEGMGRVRNEQYF. The CDR3, as DNA: TGTGCCAGCAGTGAAGGAATGGGAAGGGTCAGAAACGAGCAGTACTTC.

The chain is built from TRBV28 and TRBJ2-5; D is unresolved. The V end lost 8 bases, the J end lost 5 bases, and 15 bases lay between the germline ends. Germline CDR1 is MDHEN and CDR2 is SYDVKM. The CDR3 length is 13 residues. The CDR3 bases are TGTGCCAGCGGCCGTCGAGTCATGGAGACCCAGTACTTC. Its protein product is CASGRRVMETQYF.

V and J are TRBV6-5 and TRBJ2-7; TRBD2 matches 10 bases. In germline, CDR1 is MNHEY, CDR2 SVGAGI. The V gene end was trimmed by 4 bases and the J gene end by 5 bases; junction bases not matched to a gene: 11. The CDR3 contains 16 residues. CDR3 residues: CASSSHGLAVVDEQYV. As DNA, the CDR3 is TGTGCCAGCAGTTCCCATGGACTAGCGGTAGTCGACGAGCAGTACGTC.

The chain is built from TRBV20-1 and TRBJ1-1, with no clear D. CDR1 DFQATT and CDR2 SNEGSKA come from the germline V gene (reference sequence). Trimming stripped 3 bases from V and 3 bases from J, with 14 bases between. The CDR3 runs 14 residues. CDR3 protein: CSASVAGRDTEAFF. The CDR3 DNA reads TGCAGTGCTAGTGTTGCAGGTCGGGACACTGAAGCTTTCTTT.

This clonotype was found a few times. The chain has TRBV12-3 or TRBV12-4 and TRBJ2-7; D unclear. The CDR3 extends over 11 amino acids. Trimming took off 1 base at V and 6 bases at J, with 4 bases between the two ends. Here the CDR3 reads CASSLGTEQYF. CDR3 DNA sequence: TGTGCCAGCAGTTTAGGGACCGAGCAGTACTTC.

The CDR3 sequence is CASSVNGATDTQYF. For the CDR3, the DNA is TGTGCCAGCAGTGTGAACGGGGCCACAGATACGCAGTATTTT. The J gene is TRBJ2-3, the V gene TRBV28; D possibly uses TRBD1 or TRBD2 (5 bases each). The V end was cut by 5 bases, the J end by 2 bases, with 11 bases between. CDR3 length equals 14 residues. Looked up from germline, CDR1 is MDHEN and CDR2 is SYDVKM.

V gene TRBV5-6 combines with J gene TRBJ2-3, with D perhaps TRBD2 (5 bases). V lost 4 bases, J lost 5 bases, and 17 bases lay in between. CDR1 SGHDT and CDR2 YYEEEE come from the germline V gene. The CDR3 consists of 15 residues. The CDR3 loop is CASSGADGRQDTQYF. For the CDR3, the DNA is TGTGCCAGCAGCGGAGCGGATGGGAGACAAGATACGCAGTATTTT.

The V call is TRBV28, the J call TRBJ1-5, with D unresolved. CDR3 length: 12 residues. The V and J ends lost 4 bases and 5 bases respectively, with 6 bases between them. In germline, CDR1 is MDHEN, CDR2 SYDVKM. The CDR3 DNA follows: TGTGCCAGCAGTTGGTTTGATCAGCCCCAGCATTTT. Translated: CASSWFDQPQHF.